This is a list of T cell receptor beta chains from one sample in a study of CD8 T cells in ankylosing spondylitis. MiXCR, applied by TCRdb to the 5' RACE reads, yields one record per CDR3 protein. Of about 540,000 distinct CDR3 sequences in the sample, about an eighth were seen once. The sample comprised blood, either unsorted or a sorted T cell fraction (not recorded which). The receptors shown here come from a male donor with ankylosing spondylitis. Each CDR3 is given with its conserved first and last residue. A D gene is named only where the DNA matches it firmly. Size values are once, few and many counts, or a class for expanded clones, and some rows have none.

CASSTQTSGRTFF	TGTGCCAGCAGCACCCAGACTAGCGGGAGGACCTTCTTC	TRBD2	.	TRBV4-2	TRBJ2-1
CAPLAVSGTDTQYF	TGTGCCCCCCTTGCGGTGTCGGGCACAGATACGCAGTATTTT	.	few	TRBV11-2	TRBJ2-3
CASRLPPGRRNNEQFF	TGTGCCAGCAGGCTACCCCCCGGACGAAGAAACAATGAGCAGTTCTTC	.	.	TRBV12-3/TRBV12-4	TRBJ2-1
CASSPLRGGAVSYEQYF	TGTGCCAGTAGTCCCCTCCGCGGTGGGGCAGTCTCCTACGAGCAGTACTTC	.	.	TRBV19	TRBJ2-7
CASSMTRGASTDTQYF	TGTGCCAGTAGTATGACGCGGGGAGCTAGCACAGATACGCAGTATTTT	.	few	TRBV19	TRBJ2-3
CSARGSQTGNTIYF	TGCAGCGCCAGGGGCTCCCAAACTGGAAACACCATATATTTT	.	.	TRBV29-1	TRBJ1-3
CASREGVYNEQFF	TGTGCCAGCAGGGAGGGAGTGTATAATGAGCAGTTCTTC	.	many	TRBV12-3/TRBV12-4	TRBJ2-1
CASRDGTGLGQPQHF	TGTGCCAGCAGGGATGGGACAGGACTCGGTCAGCCCCAGCATTTT	TRBD1	.	TRBV6-2/TRBV6-3	TRBJ1-5
CSAIEGAAGVLSNQPQHF	TGCAGTGCTATCGAAGGAGCAGCGGGGGTTCTTAGCAATCAGCCCCAGCATTTT	.	many	TRBV20-1	TRBJ1-5
CASSQNRQAYEQYF	TGTGCCAGCAGCCAAAACAGGCAAGCCTACGAGCAGTACTTC	.	.	TRBV16	TRBJ2-7
CASSLSGLPNNEQFF	TGTGCCAGCAGTTTATCGGGACTCCCTAACAATGAGCAGTTCTTC	.	few	TRBV27	TRBJ2-1
CSVEVRKVWGTEAFF	TGCAGCGTTGAAGTTCGGAAGGTATGGGGCACTGAAGCTTTCTTT	.	once	TRBV29-1	TRBJ1-1
CASSRTGTSYGYTF	TGTGCCAGCAGTCGTACCGGGACCTCATATGGCTACACCTTC	.	few	TRBV6-1	TRBJ1-2
CASSPVEGLTDTQYF	TGTGCCAGCAGCCCCGTCGAGGGGCTTACAGATACGCAGTATTTT	.	.	TRBV7-6	TRBJ2-3
CASSPRVPWETQYF	TGTGCCAGCAGTCCCCGGGTCCCCTGGGAGACCCAGTACTTC	.	.	TRBV6-2/TRBV6-3	TRBJ2-5
CASIPTAGYEQYF	TGTGCCAGCATCCCCACCGCTGGATACGAGCAGTACTTC	.	many	TRBV7-2	TRBJ2-7
CSARLAGDEQYF	TGCAGTGCTAGATTAGCGGGAGACGAGCAGTACTTC	TRBD2	many	TRBV20-1	TRBJ2-7
CASSFGPQGAFF	TGTGCCAGCAGCTTTGGCCCCCAAGGAGCTTTCTTT	.	.	TRBV7-9	TRBJ1-1
CASSERGVYQPQHF	TGTGCCAGCAGTGAAAGGGGAGTATATCAGCCCCAGCATTTT	.	.	TRBV2	TRBJ1-5
CASSPTGAGRVGEAFF	TGCGCCAGCAGCCCCACTGGGGCAGGGAGGGTAGGTGAAGCTTTCTTT	.	.	TRBV5-1	TRBJ1-1
CASSPRGPYLYNEQFF	TGTGCCAGCAGCCCCAGGGGTCCTTATCTCTACAATGAGCAGTTCTTC	.	few	TRBV7-6	TRBJ2-1
CASIGLVVSNEQFF	TGTGCCAGCATTGGGCTAGTCGTCTCGAATGAGCAGTTCTTC	.	few	TRBV6-1	TRBJ2-1
CAWTSGAPTEAFF	TGTGCCTGGACAAGTGGGGCCCCCACTGAAGCTTTCTTT	.	.	TRBV30	TRBJ1-1
CSVERHQETQYF	TGCAGCGTTGAACGGCATCAAGAGACCCAGTACTTC	.	many	TRBV29-1	TRBJ2-5
CASSYLPSGTDTQYF	TGTGCCAGCAGTTACTTGCCTAGCGGGACAGATACGCAGTATTTT	TRBD2	.	TRBV6-2/TRBV6-3	TRBJ2-3
CASSSNRASYNEQFF	TGTGCCAGCAGTTCGAACAGGGCTTCCTACAATGAGCAGTTCTTC	.	many	TRBV27	TRBJ2-1
CASSEGPGSNTEAFF	TGTGCCAGCAGTGAAGGGCCAGGGAGTAACACTGAAGCTTTCTTT	.	many	TRBV6-1	TRBJ1-1
CASSYRQFVGELFF	TGTGCCAGCAGTTACCGACAGTTTGTCGGGGAGCTGTTTTTT	.	.	TRBV7-6	TRBJ2-2
CASLSPGNTIYF	TGTGCCAGTCTGTCGCCTGGAAACACCATATATTTT	.	.	TRBV6-5	TRBJ1-3
CASSLGLAEDEQYF	TGTGCCAGCAGTTTGGGACTAGCGGAGGACGAGCAGTACTTC	TRBD2	.	TRBV27	TRBJ2-7
CATSGHRATNYGYTF	TGTGCCACCAGCGGTCACAGGGCCACTAACTATGGCTACACCTTC	.	.	TRBV15	TRBJ1-2
CASSAHSGPSYEQYF	TGTGCCAGCAGCGCACATAGCGGTCCCTCCTACGAGCAGTACTTC	.	many	TRBV9	TRBJ2-7
CASMPDRDEQFF	TGTGCCAGCATGCCGGACAGAGATGAGCAGTTCTTC	.	.	TRBV25-1	TRBJ2-1
CSATDYLSFNTGELFF	TGCAGTGCAACGGACTATCTCTCTTTTAACACCGGGGAGCTGTTTTTT	.	many	TRBV20-1	TRBJ2-2
CSVDGRGGETQYF	TGCAGCGTTGATGGCAGGGGAGGGGAGACCCAGTACTTC	.	.	TRBV29-1	TRBJ2-5
CASSALGQGVDTQYF	TGTGCCAGCAGCGCCTTGGGACAGGGAGTAGATACGCAGTATTTT	TRBD1	.	TRBV6-1	TRBJ2-3
CASSLVGLASYNEQFF	TGCGCCAGCAGCTTGGTTGGACTAGCGTCCTACAATGAGCAGTTCTTC	TRBD2	once	TRBV5-1	TRBJ2-1
CASSSTSGTETQYF	TGTGCCAGCAGCTCGACTAGCGGGACTGAGACCCAGTACTTC	TRBD2	few	TRBV11-2	TRBJ2-5
CASGAGSYNEQLF	TGTGCCAGCGGGGCGGGCTCCTACAATGAGCAGCTCTTC	.	.	TRBV27	TRBJ2-1
CASSSPPGQANTEAFF	TGTGCCAGCAGCTCCCCCCCAGGACAGGCGAACACTGAAGCTTTCTTT	TRBD1	.	TRBV7-9	TRBJ1-1
CASEREILETQYF	TGTGCCAGCGAGCGGGAGATCTTGGAGACCCAGTACTTC	TRBD2	.	TRBV6-1	TRBJ2-5
CATNSGSTSYEQYF	TGTGCCACCAATAGCGGGAGCACATCCTACGAGCAGTACTTC	TRBD2	.	TRBV28	TRBJ2-7